Listed below are T cell receptor beta chains from one sample, sequenced in a study of response to subunit inactivated influenza vaccine. TCRdb re-called the RT-PCR reads with MiXCR, one entry per CDR3 protein. This table has about 800,000 distinct CDR3 sequences, around 20% appearing once. The source material was PBMCs from blood, sampled about 5 days after vaccination. The receptors shown here come from a man between 50 and 59 years old who received an inactivated influenza vaccine. CDR3s include the opening cysteine and the closing phenylalanine or tryptophan.

j_call v_call cdr3_aa
TRBJ2-7 TRBV5-1 CASSPPKDRNYEQYF
TRBJ2-1 TRBV4-3 CASSPGTGGVEKQFF
TRBJ2-1 TRBV11-2 CASSLNSWGNNEQFF
TRBJ1-1 TRBV20-1 CSARGGVRRNTEAFF
TRBJ2-7 TRBV9 CASSVGARDFDYEQYF
TRBJ2-5 TRBV7-9 CASARRETQYF
TRBJ2-3 TRBV4-3 CASSQDWQTTDTQYF
TRBJ2-7 TRBV20-1 CIPEGLAGEVSYEQYF
TRBJ2-5 TRBV15 CATSRDRPTRGETQYF
TRBJ2-5 TRBV2 CASSEGSGIGQETQYF
TRBJ1-5 TRBV6-2/TRBV6-3 CASSQKRYSNQPQHF
TRBJ1-3 TRBV7-9 CASSFTEFSGNTIYF
TRBJ2-7 TRBV20-1 CSARDFRQGRQYF
TRBJ1-5 TRBV6-2/TRBV6-3 CASSYRPGQGGNQPQHF
TRBJ1-1 TRBV7-9 CASISDRGSEAFF
TRBJ1-5 TRBV6-5 CASSWDRDQPQHF
TRBJ2-3 TRBV10-3 CAISERGRTDTQYF
TRBJ1-3 TRBV18 CASSPRGNPSGNTIYF
TRBJ1-2 TRBV15 CATSRDLTEGYTF
TRBJ2-1 TRBV10-3 CAISATSGSYNEQFF
TRBJ2-1 TRBV28 CASSTQGTESYNEQFF
TRBJ2-3 TRBV2 CASRGTTNTDTQYF
TRBJ1-4 TRBV7-8 CASSLSTASTNEKLFF
TRBJ2-7 TRBV20-1 CSARDFQGQRVYEQYF
TRBJ2-2 TRBV12-3/TRBV12-4 CASRSGGSNTGELFF
TRBJ1-2 TRBV28 CASNVGDLGYTF
TRBJ2-1 TRBV24-1 CATSDWTSGGNNEQFF
TRBJ1-1 TRBV28 CASSLYPGGMNTEAFF
TRBJ2-1 TRBV20-1 CSASDFRDYYNEQFF
TRBJ2-1 TRBV29-1 CSVKSSANSYNEQFF
TRBJ1-2 TRBV16 CASSQSSGVGYTF
TRBJ2-7 TRBV12-3/TRBV12-4 CASSSGGLAGLKQYF
TRBJ1-2 TRBV12-3/TRBV12-4 CASSFSGTYGYTF